The rows below give T cell receptor beta chains drawn from one sample of a study of OX40 agonist ivuxolimab in advanced cancers. This table comes from immunoSEQ multiplex PCR, and its TCRdb copy is limited to in-frame clones, with some not included. The sample has around 150,000 clones, 90% seen once. The source material was CD4+ or CD8+ T cells sorted from blood, sampled in a trial of the OX40 agonist ivuxolimab. The receptors were sampled from an adult with an advanced solid tumor such as melanoma, head and neck, liver or kidney cancer. The CDR3 runs from the conserved cysteine through the conserved F or W. The order of the fields is D gene, J gene, clone size, V gene, CDR3 DNA, CDR3 protein. The D gene is left open where the match is weak. Size values are once, few and many counts, or a class for expanded clones, and some rows have none.

D gene: .
J gene: TRBJ1-2
clone size: .
V gene: TRBV7-9
CDR3 DNA: TGTGCCAGCAGCAGCGGGACTTATGGCTACACCTTC
CDR3 protein: CASSSGTYGYTF

D gene: TRBD1
J gene: TRBJ2-5
clone size: .
V gene: TRBV6-5
CDR3 DNA: TGTGCCAGCAGTTACTCGATGGGGACAGGCCGGGAGACCCAGTACTTC
CDR3 protein: CASSYSMGTGRETQYF

D gene: .
J gene: TRBJ2-7
clone size: .
V gene: TRBV5-1
CDR3 DNA: TGCGCCAGCAGCAAGAGTCTCAGCGAGCAGTACTTC
CDR3 protein: CASSKSLSEQYF

D gene: .
J gene: TRBJ1-4
clone size: .
V gene: TRBV30
CDR3 DNA: TGTGCCTGGAGTGTACGAAGGGGAGCTAATGAAAAACTGTTTTTT
CDR3 protein: CAWSVRRGANEKLFF

D gene: TRBD2
J gene: TRBJ2-1
clone size: .
V gene: TRBV27
CDR3 DNA: TGTGCCAGCAGTTTATCGACTAGCGGGGTCTACAATGAGCAGTTCTTC
CDR3 protein: CASSLSTSGVYNEQFF

D gene: .
J gene: TRBJ2-1
clone size: once
V gene: TRBV19
CDR3 DNA: TGTGCCAGTAGTATGGGTGAGGGCCTGAGGAATGAGCAGTTCTTC
CDR3 protein: CASSMGEGLRNEQFF

D gene: .
J gene: TRBJ2-7
clone size: .
V gene: TRBV27
CDR3 DNA: TGTGCCAGCAGTCCCTGGGACTCCTCCTACGAGCAGTACTTC
CDR3 protein: CASSPWDSSYEQYF

D gene: .
J gene: TRBJ2-1
clone size: .
V gene: TRBV29-1
CDR3 DNA: TGCAGCGGCTTGACAGGCACGAGCTCCTACAATGAGCAGTTCTTC
CDR3 protein: CSGLTGTSSYNEQFF

D gene: TRBD2
J gene: TRBJ2-7
clone size: once
V gene: TRBV7-2
CDR3 DNA: TGTGCCAGCAGCAGACGGGAGGGCGCCGGTACCCTCTACGAGCAGTACTTC
CDR3 protein: CASSRREGAGTLYEQYF

D gene: TRBD2
J gene: TRBJ2-1
clone size: .
V gene: TRBV30
CDR3 DNA: TGTGCCTGGAGCAGCGGGAGCTCCTACAATGAGCAGTTCTTC
CDR3 protein: CAWSSGSSYNEQFF

D gene: TRBD1
J gene: TRBJ2-1
clone size: .
V gene: TRBV5-1
CDR3 DNA: TGCGCCAGCAGCATAGGACAGGGTAGGGGCAATGAGCAGTTCTTC
CDR3 protein: CASSIGQGRGNEQFF

D gene: .
J gene: TRBJ1-1
clone size: .
V gene: TRBV27
CDR3 DNA: TGTGCCAGCAGTTGGGACCGATGGAACACTGAAGCTTTCTTT
CDR3 protein: CASSWDRWNTEAFF

D gene: .
J gene: TRBJ2-1
clone size: .
V gene: TRBV4-1
CDR3 DNA: TGCGCCAGCAGCCAGGGGGGTGAGCAGTTCTTC
CDR3 protein: CASSQGGEQFF

D gene: .
J gene: TRBJ2-2
clone size: .
V gene: TRBV6-4
CDR3 DNA: TGTGCCAGCAGTACGGGTACCGGGGAGCTGTTTTTT
CDR3 protein: CASSTGTGELFF

D gene: .
J gene: TRBJ2-1
clone size: .
V gene: TRBV9
CDR3 DNA: TGTGCCAGCAGCGTAGATGGGGGAAGCTCCTACAATGAGCAGTTCTTC
CDR3 protein: CASSVDGGSSYNEQFF

D gene: TRBD2
J gene: TRBJ2-7
clone size: .
V gene: TRBV19
CDR3 DNA: TGTGCCAGTAGCGCGGGACTAGCGGGACTCTACGAGCAGTACTTC
CDR3 protein: CASSAGLAGLYEQYF

D gene: TRBD2
J gene: TRBJ2-3
clone size: .
V gene: TRBV5-1
CDR3 DNA: TGCGCCAGCAGCTTGGTACTAGCGGGAACCAGCACAGATACGCAGTATTTT
CDR3 protein: CASSLVLAGTSTDTQYF

D gene: TRBD2
J gene: TRBJ2-1
clone size: .
V gene: TRBV2
CDR3 DNA: TGTGCCAGCAGAGTCTATGGGACTAGTTACTACAATGAGCAGTTCTTC
CDR3 protein: CASRVYGTSYYNEQFF

D gene: .
J gene: TRBJ2-7
clone size: few
V gene: TRBV28
CDR3 DNA: TGTGCCAGCAGTTTGGAGAGAAGGGAGCAGTACTTC
CDR3 protein: CASSLERREQYF

D gene: .
J gene: TRBJ1-3
clone size: .
V gene: TRBV7-2
CDR3 DNA: TGTGCCAGCAAAAAAAACATGGGAGGGGCTGGAAACACCATATATTTT
CDR3 protein: CASKKNMGGAGNTIYF

D gene: TRBD2
J gene: TRBJ2-5
clone size: once
V gene: TRBV19
CDR3 DNA: TGTGCCAGTAGTCCGGAGGGACTAGCGGTAGGAGAGACCCAGTACTTC
CDR3 protein: CASSPEGLAVGETQYF

D gene: .
J gene: TRBJ2-7
clone size: .
V gene: TRBV19
CDR3 DNA: TGTGCCAGTAGTATTGGGATTGGGGAATTCTACGAGCAGTACTTC
CDR3 protein: CASSIGIGEFYEQYF

D gene: .
J gene: TRBJ2-7
clone size: .
V gene: TRBV7-8
CDR3 DNA: TGTGCCAGCAGCTCACCTAGGGCTATCTACGAGCAGTACTTC
CDR3 protein: CASSSPRAIYEQYF

D gene: TRBD1
J gene: TRBJ1-1
clone size: .
V gene: TRBV9
CDR3 DNA: TGTGCCAGCAGCGTAGGGACAGGGGGTCCGAACACTGAAGCTTTCTTT
CDR3 protein: CASSVGTGGPNTEAFF

D gene: TRBD1
J gene: TRBJ2-5
clone size: once
V gene: TRBV28
CDR3 DNA: TGTGCCAGCAATCCGCCGGGACAGGGCGCTCAAGAGACCCAGTACTTC
CDR3 protein: CASNPPGQGAQETQYF

D gene: .
J gene: TRBJ2-1
clone size: once
V gene: TRBV7-2
CDR3 DNA: TGTGCCAGCAGCTTAGGGGCACTACCCCACGGTGAGCAGTTCTTC
CDR3 protein: CASSLGALPHGEQFF

D gene: .
J gene: TRBJ2-3
clone size: .
V gene: TRBV28
CDR3 DNA: TGTGCCAGCAGTTTATGGTCTAGCTTCGGCACAGATACGCAGTATTTT
CDR3 protein: CASSLWSSFGTDTQYF

D gene: TRBD2
J gene: TRBJ2-7
clone size: .
V gene: TRBV18
CDR3 DNA: TGTGCCAGCTCACCCCCCGGGACTAGCGGCCCCTACGAGCAGTACTTC
CDR3 protein: CASSPPGTSGPYEQYF

D gene: .
J gene: TRBJ1-1
clone size: .
V gene: TRBV2
CDR3 DNA: TGTGCCAGCAGTGCTACGACAGGGAACACTGAAGCTTTCTTT
CDR3 protein: CASSATTGNTEAFF

D gene: TRBD2
J gene: TRBJ2-1
clone size: .
V gene: TRBV13
CDR3 DNA: TGTGCCAGCAGCTTAGGCCTTTTAGCGGGGGGCTACAATGAGCAGTTCTTC
CDR3 protein: CASSLGLLAGGYNEQFF

D gene: .
J gene: TRBJ1-1
clone size: .
V gene: TRBV10-3
CDR3 DNA: TGTGCCATCAGTGATGGTGCGAACACTGAAGCTTTCTTT
CDR3 protein: CAISDGANTEAFF

D gene: .
J gene: TRBJ1-2
clone size: once
V gene: TRBV7-9
CDR3 DNA: TGTGCCAGCACCCACCGTGGGGAGGCTAACTATGGCTACACCTTC
CDR3 protein: CASTHRGEANYGYTF

D gene: .
J gene: TRBJ1-1
clone size: .
V gene: TRBV28
CDR3 DNA: TGTGCCAGCAGGAAAGGGGGGCGGCAGTCTGAAGCTTTCTTT
CDR3 protein: CASRKGGRQSEAFF

D gene: .
J gene: TRBJ1-1
clone size: .
V gene: TRBV18
CDR3 DNA: TGTGCCAGCTCGCCAACCCAGGACACTGAAGCTTTCTTT
CDR3 protein: CASSPTQDTEAFF

D gene: TRBD1
J gene: TRBJ1-1
clone size: .
V gene: TRBV27
CDR3 DNA: TGTGCCAGCAGTTCTACCGGGACAGGGAGGTTCACTGAAGCTTTCTTT
CDR3 protein: CASSSTGTGRFTEAFF

D gene: TRBD2
J gene: TRBJ2-2
clone size: .
V gene: TRBV7-6
CDR3 DNA: TGTGCCAGCAGCTTAGTACCTAGCGGTATTACCGGGGAGCTGTTTTTT
CDR3 protein: CASSLVPSGITGELFF

D gene: .
J gene: TRBJ2-1
clone size: .
V gene: TRBV9
CDR3 DNA: TGTGCCAGCAGCGTAGAAAACTACCAAAATGAGCAGTTCTTC
CDR3 protein: CASSVENYQNEQFF

D gene: .
J gene: TRBJ2-2
clone size: few
V gene: TRBV5-1
CDR3 DNA: TGCGCCAGCAGCTCCAATAGGGACGGGGAGCTGTTTTTT
CDR3 protein: CASSSNRDGELFF

D gene: .
J gene: TRBJ2-3
clone size: .
V gene: TRBV28
CDR3 DNA: TGTGCCAGCAGTTTTAGCGGAGGACCCACAGATACGCAGTATTTT
CDR3 protein: CASSFSGGPTDTQYF

D gene: .
J gene: TRBJ1-1
clone size: .
V gene: TRBV15
CDR3 DNA: TGTGCCACCAGCAGAGAGATACAGGAGGTAGGGACTGAAGCTTTCTTT
CDR3 protein: CATSREIQEVGTEAFF

D gene: .
J gene: TRBJ1-5
clone size: .
V gene: TRBV19
CDR3 DNA: TGTGCCAGTAGTACGGGTCGGAATCAGCCCCAGCATTTT
CDR3 protein: CASSTGRNQPQHF

D gene: TRBD1
J gene: TRBJ1-2
clone size: .
V gene: TRBV5-4
CDR3 DNA: TGTGCCAGCAGAAACCCGGGACAGGGGAACTATGGCTACACCTTC
CDR3 protein: CASRNPGQGNYGYTF

D gene: .
J gene: TRBJ1-4
clone size: .
V gene: TRBV19
CDR3 DNA: TGTGCCAGTAGTAGGGTCAGACAGGAAGGTGAAAAACTGTTTTTT
CDR3 protein: CASSRVRQEGEKLFF

D gene: TRBD1
J gene: TRBJ1-5
clone size: .
V gene: TRBV28
CDR3 DNA: TGTGCCAGCGTGGGGGGACAGAGATTTGTACAGCCCCAGCATTTT
CDR3 protein: CASVGGQRFVQPQHF

D gene: .
J gene: TRBJ2-7
clone size: .
V gene: TRBV4-1
CDR3 DNA: TGCGCCAGCAGCCAAGCGTCTTCTGCCGGCGCCTACGAGCAGTACTTC
CDR3 protein: CASSQASSAGAYEQYF

D gene: TRBD1
J gene: TRBJ1-5
clone size: .
V gene: TRBV18
CDR3 DNA: TGTGCCAGCTCGCAACAGGGGCGCAATCAGCCCCAGCATTTT
CDR3 protein: CASSQQGRNQPQHF

D gene: .
J gene: TRBJ1-1
clone size: .
V gene: TRBV7-6
CDR3 DNA: TGTGCCAGCAGCCTCGGACGCATCATGAACACTGAAGCTTTCTTT
CDR3 protein: CASSLGRIMNTEAFF

D gene: .
J gene: TRBJ2-5
clone size: .
V gene: TRBV18
CDR3 DNA: TGTGCCAGCTCACCGCGGGCAGGAGAGACCCAGTACTTC
CDR3 protein: CASSPRAGETQYF

D gene: .
J gene: TRBJ2-2
clone size: .
V gene: TRBV10-1
CDR3 DNA: TGCGCCAGCAGTGAGTCCCCCCCGACTAGGCCCGGGGAGCTGTTTTTT
CDR3 protein: CASSESPPTRPGELFF

D gene: TRBD1
J gene: TRBJ1-1
clone size: .
V gene: TRBV28
CDR3 DNA: TGTGCCACGTTACCCGGGACAGCGAACACTGAAGCTTTCTTT
CDR3 protein: CATLPGTANTEAFF

D gene: TRBD1
J gene: TRBJ2-7
clone size: .
V gene: TRBV15
CDR3 DNA: TGTGCCACCAGCAGAGCGGGACAGGCAAAACCATACGAGCAGTACTTC
CDR3 protein: CATSRAGQAKPYEQYF

D gene: .
J gene: TRBJ1-2
clone size: .
V gene: TRBV6-5
CDR3 DNA: TGTGCCAGCAGCCAGACAGGACCCGTTGGCTACACCTTC
CDR3 protein: CASSQTGPVGYTF

D gene: .
J gene: TRBJ2-5
clone size: .
V gene: TRBV5-1
CDR3 DNA: TGCGCCAGCAGCTTGGCAGTAGCGGTCCAAGAGACCCAGTACTTC
CDR3 protein: CASSLAVAVQETQYF

D gene: .
J gene: TRBJ1-1
clone size: once
V gene: TRBV28
CDR3 DNA: TGTGCCAGCAGTGGGTCGGACAGAGAAGCTTTCTTT
CDR3 protein: CASSGSDREAFF

D gene: TRBD1
J gene: TRBJ1-2
clone size: few
V gene: TRBV19
CDR3 DNA: TGTGCCAGTAGTCCGGGACAGAACTATGGCTACACCTTC
CDR3 protein: CASSPGQNYGYTF

D gene: TRBD1
J gene: TRBJ2-7
clone size: .
V gene: TRBV7-9
CDR3 DNA: TGTGCCAGCAGCTCCCGGGACAGCTACGAGCAGTACTTC
CDR3 protein: CASSSRDSYEQYF

D gene: .
J gene: TRBJ1-5
clone size: .
V gene: TRBV7-8
CDR3 DNA: TGTGCCAGCAGCTTAGACGGTAATAGCAATCAGCCCCAGCATTTT
CDR3 protein: CASSLDGNSNQPQHF

D gene: .
J gene: TRBJ2-1
clone size: .
V gene: TRBV28
CDR3 DNA: TGTGCCAGCGTGACGGGCTCCTACAATGAGCAGTTCTTC
CDR3 protein: CASVTGSYNEQFF

D gene: .
J gene: TRBJ1-6
clone size: .
V gene: TRBV5-1
CDR3 DNA: TGCGCCAGCAGCTTGATGGAGGATTCACCCCTCCACTTT
CDR3 protein: CASSLMEDSPLHF

D gene: .
J gene: TRBJ2-7
clone size: .
V gene: TRBV29-1
CDR3 DNA: TGCAGCGTTGAAAATAGCGACGAGCAGTACTTC
CDR3 protein: CSVENSDEQYF